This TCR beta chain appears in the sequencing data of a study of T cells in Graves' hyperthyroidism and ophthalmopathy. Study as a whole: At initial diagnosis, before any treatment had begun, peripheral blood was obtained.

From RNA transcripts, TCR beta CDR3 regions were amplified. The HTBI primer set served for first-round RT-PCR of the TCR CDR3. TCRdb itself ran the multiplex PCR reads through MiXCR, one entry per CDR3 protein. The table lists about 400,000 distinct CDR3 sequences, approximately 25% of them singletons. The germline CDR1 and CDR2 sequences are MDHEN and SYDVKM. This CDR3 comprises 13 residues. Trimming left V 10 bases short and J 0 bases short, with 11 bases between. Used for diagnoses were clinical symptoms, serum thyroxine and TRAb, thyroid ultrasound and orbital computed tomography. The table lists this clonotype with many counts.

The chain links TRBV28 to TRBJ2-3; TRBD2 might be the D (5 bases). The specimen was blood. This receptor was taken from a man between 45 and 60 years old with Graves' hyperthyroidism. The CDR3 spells CANGDTSTDTQYF. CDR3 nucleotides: TGTGCCAACGGGGATACTAGCACAGATACGCAGTATTTT.